This T cell receptor (beta chain) derives from a study of regulatory T cells in long-lasting Graves disease. Study summary: Newly diagnosed Graves' patients had under 3 months of antithyroid drugs.

Time point defined: newly diagnosed GD, antithyroid drugs for less than 3 months. TCR sequences were obtained from RNA taken from PBMCs. The CDR3 has 19 residues. V lost 0 bases, J lost 3 bases, and 15 bases stayed unmatched. Germline V gene sequence: CDR1 MNHEY, CDR2 SVGAGI. To make TCR beta libraries, researchers used iRepertoire HTBI primers and Arm-PCR of CDR3 regions. TCRdb reprocessed the multiplex PCR reads with MiXCR, giving one entry per CDR3 protein. The table records 250,000 or so distinct CDR3 sequences, 15% to 20% of them present only once. This clonotype was detected many times. Another study also made use of these data, one on T cells in Graves' hyperthyroidism and ophthalmopathy. Per that study: Newly diagnosed patients aged 18 to 65 had hyperthyroidism of under 2 months' duration.

The clonotype originates from a woman under 40 with Graves disease. The V gene is TRBV6-5, the J gene TRBJ2-7, with 9 bases matching TRBD1. Sample: peripheral blood mononuclear cells (PBMCs), taken at new diagnosis, from a patient treated with antithyroid drugs. CDR3 nucleotides: TGTGCCAGCAGTTACTCGAGAGGACAGGGGAAGTCAAGGGTCTACGAGCAGTACTTC. Encoded protein: CASSYSRGQGKSRVYEQYF.